Included here is one T cell receptor beta chain sequence, with context. Its target is not known. In each case, RNA was isolated and then reverse transcribed into cDNA as the sequencing template. The data were produced by immunoSEQ multiplex PCR, yet TCRdb's version contains in-frame clones alone and is incomplete. This table has more than 95,000 clones, approximately 90% appearing once. This entry is derived from a study of CD8+ T cells in alopecia areata. Overall study findings and caveats: Sequenced scalp T cells also include alphabeta T cells resident in normal skin.

The treatment here: oral pan-JAK inhibitor, 5-10 mg twice daily. The investigators collected lesional scalp punch biopsies and peripheral blood from alopecia areata patients. The germline CDR1 and CDR2 sequences are MDHEN and SYDVKM. The CDR3 consists of 15 residues. V lost 0 bases to trimming and J lost 7 bases; unmatched junction nucleotides: 7. The chain carries TRBV28 and TRBJ2-7; 9 nucleotides match TRBD2. The receptor was derived from a human donor with alopecia areata. The source material was CD8+ T cells sorted from blood, sampled between weeks 30 and 35, from a patient treated with tofacitinib. The CDR3 nucleotides read TGTGCCAGCAGTTTATGGGGACTAGCCTCGCTGGAGCAGTACTTC. Translating it yields CASSLWGLASLEQYF. The whole variable domain, filled in from reference TRBV28 and TRBJ2-7, reads DVKVTQSSRYLVKRTGEKVFLECVQDMDHENMFWYRQDPGLGLRLIYFSYDVKMKEKGDIPEGYSVSREKKERFSLILESASTNQTSMYLCASSLWGLASLEQYFGPGTRLTVT.